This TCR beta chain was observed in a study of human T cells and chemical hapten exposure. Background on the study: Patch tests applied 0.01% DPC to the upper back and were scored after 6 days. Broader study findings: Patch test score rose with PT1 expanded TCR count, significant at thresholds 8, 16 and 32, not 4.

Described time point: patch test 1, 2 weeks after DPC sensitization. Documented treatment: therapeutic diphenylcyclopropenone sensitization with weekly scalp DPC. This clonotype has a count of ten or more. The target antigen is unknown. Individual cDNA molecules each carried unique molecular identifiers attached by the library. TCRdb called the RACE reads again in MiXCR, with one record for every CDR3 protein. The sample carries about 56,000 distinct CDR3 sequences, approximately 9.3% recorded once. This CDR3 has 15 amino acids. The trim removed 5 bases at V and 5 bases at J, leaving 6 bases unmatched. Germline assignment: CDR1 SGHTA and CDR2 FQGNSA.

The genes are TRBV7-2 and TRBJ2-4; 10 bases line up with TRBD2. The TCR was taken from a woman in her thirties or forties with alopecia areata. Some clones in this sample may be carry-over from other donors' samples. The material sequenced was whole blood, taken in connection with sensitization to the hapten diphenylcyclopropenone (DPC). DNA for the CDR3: TGTGCCAGCAGCCTGCACCTAGCGGGGGAAAACATTCAGTACTTC. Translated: CASSLHLAGENIQYF.